The sequence of this T cell receptor (beta chain) was determined in a study of blood T cell repertoires in COVID-19. The germline V gene has CDR1 SGHNT and CDR2 YYREEE (reference sequence). CDR3 length: 15 amino acids. Trimming took 4 bases from V and 2 from J, leaving 16 bases between them. Generated by immunoSEQ multiplex PCR, the TCRdb table keeps only in-frame clones and is missing some. The data show 490,000 or so clones, approximately 90% seen once. The chain combines TRBV5-4 with TRBJ2-7; no firm D call. What was sequenced was PBMCs or T cells enriched from blood (not recorded which). The clonotype was recovered from a woman aged 35 to 49 who had recovered from COVID-19. The DNA for the CDR3 is TGTGCCAGCAGCCCTACCTCGACACCAACCTACGAGCAGTACTTC. Its protein product is CASSPTSTPTYEQYF.